The next 4 T cell receptor beta chains were all read from a single sample in a study of monozygotic twins with inflammatory bowel disease. TCRdb reprocessed the 5' RACE reads, with one entry per CDR3 protein and no DNA. This table lists approximately 400,000 distinct CDR3 sequences. The sample comprised blood. These receptors were obtained from a human donor with ulcerative colitis or Crohn's disease, or a healthy co-twin of an affected twin (not recorded which).

The J gene is TRBJ2-1, the V gene TRBV20-1; the D gene TCRdb calls, TRBD2, cannot be checked with no DNA. CDR1 and CDR2 (germline): DFQATT, SNEGSKA (reference sequence). The CDR3 totals 15 residues. This CDR3 reads CSARRGGGSYNEQFF.

The V and J genes are TRBV9 and TRBJ2-3; TCRdb gives TRBD2 as the D gene, but with no DNA this cannot be confirmed. Germline V gives CDR1 SGDLS, CDR2 YYNGEE. This CDR3 is 17 amino acids long. This chain's CDR3 is CASSVGTVGLRTDTQYF.

This sequence joins TRBV5-5 and TRBJ2-3; TCRdb's D gene call, TRBD2, goes unchecked for lack of DNA. The CDR3 has 16 amino acids. The V gene's germline CDR1 is SGHKS and CDR2 YYEKEE (reference sequence). CDR3 sequence reads: CASSVEGTSGVDTQYF.

The chain is built from TRBV7-2 and TRBJ2-2; TCRdb calls TRBD1, which cannot be checked without DNA. From germline, CDR1 is SGHTA and CDR2 FQGNSA. This CDR3 is built from 12 residues. CDR3 residues: CVAGVNTGELFF.